The source of this T cell receptor (beta chain) is a study of blood T cell repertoires in COVID-19. Method: immunoSEQ multiplex PCR; TCRdb's copy keeps in-frame clones and lacks some. Of roughly 250,000 clones in the sample, approximately 90% are singletons; the top ten hold 3.5% to 4.5%. Trimming at V came to 0 bases and at J to 2 bases, leaving 6 bases not matched to a gene. CDR3 length: 16 amino acids. Germline CDR1 is SGDLS and CDR2 is YYNGEE. Sequencing was carried out using peripheral blood. The gene calls are TRBV9 and TRBJ2-5; 8 positions match TRBD1. The receptor was derived from a woman aged 35 to 49 with acute or convalescent COVID-19. The CDR3 spells CASSVGVDRDQETQYF. CDR3 DNA sequence: TGTGCCAGCAGCGTAGGGGTGGACAGGGATCAAGAGACCCAGTACTTC.